A single sample is the source of the 21 T cell receptor beta chains below, sequenced in a study of Graves' ophthalmopathy and Graves' hyperthyroidism. Amplified material comprised TCR beta CDR3 regions derived from RNA transcripts. HTBI-primed RT-PCR formed the first round, and a multiplex PCR formed the second. TCRdb independently ran MiXCR on the multiplex PCR reads; one entry per CDR3 protein. The data show 500,000 to 800,000 distinct CDR3 sequences, approximately 39% seen once. The sample was peripheral blood. The receptors derive from an adult man with Graves' ophthalmopathy.

The rearrangement uses TRBV25-1 and TRBJ1-1, with 7 bases fitting TRBD1. The germline V gene has CDR1 MGHDK and CDR2 SYGVNS. The CDR3 is made up of 14 amino acids. The V and J ends lost 7 bases and 1 base, in that order; junction bases with no gene match: 6. In DNA form, the CDR3 reads TGTGCCAGCAACCGACAGGGCGCGAACACTGAAGCTTTCTTT. Protein sequence: CASNRQGANTEAFF.

This chain joins TRBV20-1 and TRBJ2-7; 11 nucleotides align to TRBD1. The V segment lost 3 bases and the J segment 6 bases; nucleotides outside the gene matches: 4. The germline CDR1 and CDR2 sequences are DFQATT and SNEGSKA (reference sequence). This CDR3 comprises 13 residues. DNA of the CDR3: TGCAGTGCTAGGGGACAGGGGGTACGCGAGCAGTACTTC. Amino acid sequence: CSARGQGVREQYF.

In the case of this clonotype: One end of the junction does not line up with germline, which may come from a read error. The J gene is TRBJ1-4, the V gene TRBV7-9; 7 positions agree with TRBD1. Germline loops: CDR1 SEHNR, CDR2 FQNEAQ (reference sequence). This CDR3 has 15 amino acids. CDR3 region: CASSLTGATSEKLFF. DNA for the CDR3: TGTGCCAGCAGCTTAACAGGGGCAACTAGTGAAAAACTGTTTTTT.

This clonotype was observed at least ten times. The J gene is TRBJ2-6, the V gene TRBV7-2, with a possible D match to TRBD1 (6 bases). With 5 bases removed from V and 2 bases from J, the gap between germline ends came to 19 bases. Germline assignment: CDR1 SGHTA and CDR2 FQGNSA. The CDR3 runs to 18 residues. As DNA, the CDR3 is TGTGCCAGCAGCCCGGGGTGGCAGGGGACAACTGGGGCCAACGTCCTGACTTTC. Protein product: CASSPGWQGTTGANVLTF.

At least ten counts were recorded for this clonotype. V usage is TRBV25-1 and J usage is TRBJ1-2; D unclear. Deletions cut 0 bases from V and 4 bases from J, with 6 bases between. This CDR3 is 13 amino acids long. CDR1 and CDR2 (germline): MGHDK, SYGVNS. Written as DNA, the CDR3 is TGTGCCAGCAGTGAATACGGGAGCTATGGCTACACCTTC. Amino acid sequence: CASSEYGSYGYTF.

This chain joins TRBV10-3 and TRBJ2-1, with 8 bases that match TRBD1. This CDR3 is 13 amino acids long. The junction had 3 bases not matched to a gene; V was cut back by 3 bases and J by 8 bases. Germline CDR1 reads ENHRY; CDR2 reads SYGVKD. The DNA for the CDR3 is TGTGCCATCAGTGAATCGACAGGGGATGAGCAGTTCTTC. It yields the protein CAISESTGDEQFF.

This clonotype was counted only a few times. The chain employs TRBV20-1 and TRBJ1-2; possibly TRBD1 for D (5 bases). Deletions cut 5 bases from V and 1 base from J, with 14 bases between. The CDR3 length is 14 residues. The germline gives CDR1 DFQATT, CDR2 SNEGSKA (reference sequence). The CDR3: CSAAGGGGNYGYTF. In DNA, the CDR3 is TGCAGTGCTGCCGGGGGGGGAGGTAACTATGGCTACACCTTC.

As concerns this clonotype: Given a much more abundant clone one base away, this may be a read error. This chain connects TRBV15 to TRBJ2-7; D is unresolved. This CDR3 has 15 amino acids. The germline CDR1 and CDR2 sequences are LNHNV and YYDKDF (reference sequence). The CDR3 DNA sequence: TGTGCCGCCAGCAGATCCTTGACGGACCGCTACGAGCAGTACTTC. Encoded protein: CAASRSLTDRYEQYF.

The rearrangement joins TRBV25-1 to TRBJ2-3; D might be TRBD2 (6 bases). V was shortened by 6 bases and J by 5 bases, with 24 bases between the two germline ends. The germline CDR1 and CDR2 sequences are MGHDK and SYGVNS. The CDR3 is 17 amino acids. CDR3 in amino acids: CASSQDASPEGLDTQYF. The CDR3 DNA follows: TGTGCCAGCAGCCAAGATGCCTCCCCGGAGGGTCTAGATACGCAGTATTTT.

The V and J genes are TRBV9 and TRBJ1-5; D may be TRBD1 (6 bases). This CDR3 is 15 amino acids long. V dropped 9 bases and J dropped 3 bases, with 19 bases sitting between them. CDR1 SGDLS and CDR2 YYNGEE come from the germline V gene. The CDR3 region is CAISESRGNNQPQHF. CDR3 DNA: TGTGCCATCAGTGAGTCTAGGGGGAACAATCAGCCCCAGCATTTT.

This clonotype was detected many times. The V and J genes are TRBV20-1 and TRBJ1-1; a possible D gene is TRBD1 (5 bases). V was trimmed by 5 bases and J by 8 bases, leaving 12 bases between them. The CDR3 contains 11 residues. Germline V lookup: CDR1 DFQATT, CDR2 SNEGSKA (reference sequence). The CDR3 nucleotides read TGCAGTGCTGCGAGGGGATTGGAAGCTTTCTTT. As protein: CSAARGLEAFF.

This chain joins TRBV12-3 or TRBV12-4 and TRBJ2-5; D call uncertain. With 3 bases removed from V and 0 bases from J, the gap between germline ends came to 8 bases. The CDR3 totals 14 residues. The CDR3 protein is CASSLLRNQETQYF. The CDR3 DNA reads TGTGCCAGCAGTTTGTTACGGAACCAAGAGACCCAGTACTTC.

CDR3 sequence (DNA): TGTGCCAGCAGTGAAGGGACAAGGGGGGAAAAACTGTTTTTT. Translating gives CASSEGTRGEKLFF. The chain uses TRBV2 and TRBJ1-4, with D possibly matching TRBD1 (6 bases). Deletions cut 1 base from V and 8 bases from J, with 11 bases between. This CDR3 region has 14 residues. CDR1 is SNHLY, CDR2 FYNNEI, per germline.

This clonotype showed up just a few times. The rearrangement joins TRBV2 to TRBJ1-1; a possible D gene is TRBD1 (5 bases). Trimming cost V 6 bases and J 1 base, with 12 bases left between them. This CDR3 region has 14 residues. The germline CDR1 and CDR2 sequences are SNHLY and FYNNEI. CDR3 residues: CASRGGLGNTEAFF. The CDR3 DNA reads as TGTGCCAGCAGGGGGGGTTTGGGGAACACTGAAGCTTTCTTT.

The rearrangement joins TRBV29-1 to TRBJ1-2; D might be TRBD1 (6 bases). There are 13 residues in the CDR3. Germline CDR1 and CDR2: SQVTM and ANQGSEA. The V and J ends lost 5 bases and 3 bases respectively, with 13 bases between them. In DNA form, the CDR3 reads TGCAGCGTTACAGGGCTGCCGCACTATGGCTACACCTTC. It yields the protein CSVTGLPHYGYTF.

The chain uses TRBV7-9 and TRBJ2-7; 8 nucleotides agree with TRBD2. This CDR3 contains 14 residues. In germline, CDR1 is SEHNR, CDR2 FQNEAQ (reference sequence). The J segment lost 1 base and the V segment lost 6 bases, leaving 5 bases of the junction unmatched. The CDR3 is CASRPRGGSYEQYF. DNA of the CDR3: TGTGCCAGCAGACCCCGGGGGGGATCCTACGAGCAGTACTTC.

In regard to this clonotype: The junction departs from germline at one end; a sequencing error may be responsible. The chain employs TRBV29-1 and TRBJ2-6, with D possibly being TRBD1 (7 bases). Germline loops: CDR1 SQVTM, CDR2 ANQGSEA. The CDR3 runs 9 residues. The DNA for the CDR3 is TGCAGCGTGACCCAGGGGGGAGCTTTC. It specifies CSVTQGGAF.

This clonotype occurred many times. The chain has TRBV25-1 and TRBJ2-2; D unresolved. Germline CDR1 MGHDK, CDR2 SYGVNS. The CDR3 covers 16 residues. V dropped 3 bases and J dropped 0 bases, with 11 bases sitting between them. CDR3 DNA sequence: TGTGCCAGCAGTGAGGAAGGAGTGGCGAACACCGGGGAGCTGTTTTTT. It specifies CASSEEGVANTGELFF.

This clonotype came up many times. The chain employs TRBV12-3 or TRBV12-4 and TRBJ2-5; TRBD2 aligns across 8 bases. V was pared by 6 bases and J by 3 bases, with 6 bases of the junction left unmatched. The CDR3 runs to 14 residues. In DNA form, the CDR3 reads TGTGCCAGCAGCCCAGCGGGAGTGAAAGAGACCCAGTACTTC. It translates to CASSPAGVKETQYF.

This clonotype was counted many times. This chain connects TRBV2 to TRBJ1-4; weak D call: TRBD1 (6 bases). V was trimmed by 4 bases and J by 4 bases, leaving 19 bases between them. Germline CDR1 is SNHLY and CDR2 is FYNNEI. CDR3 length: 17 amino acids. The CDR3 region is CASSAGGAGTLNEKLFF. CDR3 bases: TGTGCCAGCAGTGCCGGGGGGGCTGGGACTCTTAATGAAAAACTGTTTTTT.

The chain links TRBV6-1 to TRBJ2-7; 12 positions agree with TRBD1. The J segment lost 8 bases and the V segment lost 1 base, leaving 3 bases of the junction unmatched. The CDR3 contains 14 residues. Germline CDR1 is MNHNS and CDR2 is SASEGT. The CDR3 sequence is CASSEGDRGLKQYF. The CDR3 nucleotides are TGTGCCAGCAGTGAAGGGGACAGGGGGCTAAAGCAGTACTTC.